This is a list of T cell receptor beta chains from one sample in a study of PD-1 blockade in classical Hodgkin lymphoma. TCRdb keeps only in-frame clones here, not all; method: immunoSEQ multiplex PCR. The repertoire holds some 14,000 clones, with 81% as singletons. Material: peripheral blood mononuclear cells (PBMCs), obtained at baseline. The receptors originated from a human donor with classical Hodgkin lymphoma. The CDR3 runs from the conserved cysteine through the conserved F or W. A D gene is named only where the DNA matches it firmly. The listing skips clone size in some rows; elsewhere it reads once, few, many or a size class.

d_call	clone_size	v_call	j_call	cdr3_nt	cdr3_aa
-	-	TRBV7-3	TRBJ2-3	TGTGCCAGCAGGGCGGGTACAGATACGCAGTATTTT	CASRAGTDTQYF
-	-	TRBV14	TRBJ1-1	TGTGCCAGCAGCCAAGTGGGCAGCTTT	CASSQVGSF
TRBD2	-	TRBV7-9	TRBJ2-2	TGTGCCAGCAGGGGGACGATGAGGACTAGCGGTTGGAACACCGGGGAGCTGTTTTTT	CASRGTMRTSGWNTGELFF
-	-	TRBV27	TRBJ1-1	TGTGCCAGCAGGAATAATATGAACACTGAAGCTTTCTTT	CASRNNMNTEAFF
-	-	TRBV7-6	TRBJ1-1	TGTGCCAGCAGCTTAATACGGGGGAACACTGAAGCTTTCTTT	CASSLIRGNTEAFF
-	-	TRBV27	TRBJ1-1	TGTGCCAGCAGTTTAGACTTCCTGGGGGCTGAAGCTTTCTTT	CASSLDFLGAEAFF
-	-	TRBV2	TRBJ1-2	TGTGCCACCAAGTACCCCGGGAACTATGGCTACACCTTC	CATKYPGNYGYTF
-	few	TRBV19	TRBJ1-5	TGTGCCAGTAGTATGTCTTGGGGACTCCGTGAGCCCCAGCATTTT	CASSMSWGLREPQHF
-	-	TRBV28	TRBJ1-1	TGTGCCAGCGTTACAGTTCAGAACACTGAAGCTTTCTTT	CASVTVQNTEAFF
-	-	TRBV28	TRBJ2-5	TGTGCCAGCAGTCCCGGAGGGTCCCAAGAGACCCAGTACTTC	CASSPGGSQETQYF
TRBD2	once	TRBV19	TRBJ2-3	TGTGCCAGTAGTAAGATACGCGGGGGGGGCGGTGCAGATACGCAGTATTTT	CASSKIRGGGGADTQYF
TRBD1	-	TRBV5-5	TRBJ2-3	TGTGCCAGCAGACAAATTGACAGGGTAGAAGATACGCAGTATTTT	CASRQIDRVEDTQYF
-	-	TRBV7-3	TRBJ1-2	TGTGCCAGCAGCTTAAGTGATAACTATGGCTACACCTTC	CASSLSDNYGYTF
TRBD2	-	TRBV6-1	TRBJ2-7	TGTGCCAGCAGTGTAGTAAGGGAAGGAGGGACTATTCCCTACGAGCAGTACTTC	CASSVVREGGTIPYEQYF
TRBD2	-	TRBV4-1	TRBJ2-5	TGCGCCAGCAGCCAAGATGCGAGCGGGGGGGCGAAGACCCAGTACTTC	CASSQDASGGAKTQYF
-	-	TRBV11-2	TRBJ1-5	TGTGCCAGCAGCTTAGAACTGAATCAGCCCCAGCATTTT	CASSLELNQPQHF
TRBD1	-	TRBV29-1	TRBJ2-5	TGCAGCGTTAACCCGAGGGACAGGGCCTTTCAAGAGACCCAGTACTTC	CSVNPRDRAFQETQYF
-	-	TRBV10-1	TRBJ2-7	TGCGCCAGGTCGTGGGGGGACGAGCAGTACTTC	CARSWGDEQYF
TRBD2	-	TRBV10-3	TRBJ2-2	TGTGCCATCAGTGAAGCGGGGAGTAAGAACACCGGGGAGCTGTTTTTT	CAISEAGSKNTGELFF
-	-	TRBV7-2	TRBJ1-4	TGTGCCAGCAGCCCCCAGGGACTTAATGAAAAACTGTTTTTT	CASSPQGLNEKLFF